The rows below give T cell receptor beta chains drawn from one sample of a study of blood T cells in healthy people across ages. Each CDR3 protein is one row after TCRdb ran MiXCR on the 5' RACE reads. The sample yields hundreds of thousands of distinct CDR3 sequences, 29% seen once. Source material: blood. These receptors were obtained from a woman at least 80 years old in good health. CDR3s include the opening cysteine and the closing phenylalanine or tryptophan.

j_call v_call cdr3_aa
TRBJ2-1 TRBV7-6 CASTPGTGNSYNEQFF
TRBJ2-2 TRBV7-2 CASSFRTPGELFF
TRBJ2-3 TRBV7-9 CASSLGQGYDTQYF
TRBJ2-1 TRBV5-5 CASSFQGLARNEQFF
TRBJ1-1 TRBV14 CASSQEPNTEAFF
TRBJ2-7 TRBV7-3 CASSLFPSGSPYEQYF
TRBJ2-5 TRBV5-1 CASSLDGKGTQYF
TRBJ1-2 TRBV29-1 CSGGRQGDRIYGYTF
TRBJ2-7 TRBV6-2/TRBV6-3 CASSTGFGEQYF
TRBJ2-5 TRBV6-2/TRBV6-3 CASRTHHQETQYF
TRBJ1-1 TRBV20-1 CSASRTGYNTEAFF
- TRBV7-2 CASSLATVRDTSQETQYF
TRBJ2-1 TRBV19 CASSAVSGAYNEQFF
TRBJ2-7 TRBV4-3 CASSQVSTGGVEQYF
TRBJ2-3 TRBV2 CAGNQQGNTDTQYF
TRBJ1-6 TRBV28 CASDQGAQSPLHF
TRBJ2-3 TRBV4-2 CASSQGLQTDTQYF
TRBJ2-7 TRBV6-5 CASSRLGQSFRAYEQYF
TRBJ2-2 TRBV3-1 CASHLGEINTGELFF
TRBJ1-1 TRBV28 CASSPPEGGRKAFF
TRBJ2-3 TRBV20-1 CSALRGRTDTQYF
TRBJ2-7 TRBV10-2 CASNPTGGFGYEQYF
TRBJ2-7 TRBV5-1 CASSLIPGPSSYEQYF
TRBJ2-3 TRBV7-3 CASSPRGDEDTQYF
TRBJ2-7 TRBV6-5 CASCTDRGKGNEQYF
TRBJ1-5 TRBV12-3/TRBV12-4 CASSFSPFAEPQHF
TRBJ1-4 TRBV7-9 CASTRVATNEKLFF